This T cell receptor beta chain is drawn from a study of T cells after yellow fever vaccination. About this clonotype itself: A junction end diverges from the germline sequence, so it may reflect a read error.

The germline V gene encodes CDR1 SGHTA and CDR2 FQGNSA. The CDR3 loop spans 13 amino acids. MiXCR was run by TCRdb on the 5' RACE reads, yielding one entry per CDR3 protein. The sample consists of about 300,000 distinct CDR3 sequences, around 9.3% of them appearing once. The genes are TRBV7-2 and TRBJ2-5; possibly TRBD2 for D (6 bases). The source is a man aged 18 to 35 who received the YFV17D yellow fever vaccine. Sequences were derived from CD4+ T cells sorted from PBMCs, sampled 5 days after the yellow fever booster vaccination. The CDR3 spells CACSLGGVAASYF. DNA of the CDR3: TGTGCCTGCAGCTTGGGGGGAGTAGCAGCCTCGTACTTC.